The clone carrying this T cell receptor (beta chain) was picked up many times. The data are from a study of early T cells in non-severe SARS-CoV-2 infection. Unique molecular identifiers were added to individual cDNA molecules. MiXCR, run by TCRdb on the 5' RACE reads, gives a single entry per CDR3 protein. The table has 85,000 to 100,000 distinct CDR3 sequences, under 15% seen once; the top ten hold around 2.4%. This clonotype was obtained from an adult who was a healthcare worker with PCR-confirmed SARS-CoV-2 infection or an uninfected control (not recorded which). Sequenced input: whole blood.

The CDR3 coding sequence is TGTGCCAGCAGTTTTCGTAGGACAGCTGGAGATACGCAGTATTTT. It encodes CASSFRRTAGDTQYF. The chain joins TRBV28 to TRBJ2-3; TRBD1 is a possible D gene (6 bases). Germline CDR1 is MDHEN and CDR2 is SYDVKM. V dropped 3 bases and J dropped 5 bases, with 15 bases sitting between them. CDR3 size: 15 residues.